Reported below is one TCR beta chain. Its matching antigen is unknown. This record belongs to a study of long-term antiretroviral therapy in people with HIV. Study-level information: Collection dates of the earliest samples fall about a decade before the 2015 immediate-ART recommendation.

The assay, immunoSEQ v3.0, was run at survey level. For every sample, sequencing targeted roughly 40,000-55,000 T-cell genomes. Assay: immunoSEQ multiplex PCR; the TCRdb copy retains only in-frame clones and omits some. The sample lists some 25,000 clones; roughly 82% were seen once. Findings and caveats of the study: Investigators report no available data on ART adherence, viral resistance or therapy changes.

The V gene lost 0 bases and the J gene lost 0 bases, with 12 bases spanning the gap. The CDR3 has 17 residues. CDR1 is MNHNS and CDR2 is SASEGT in the germline V gene. Before they underwent DNA extraction, samples held roughly 0.95-11 million cryopreserved PBMC. The chain is built from TRBV6-1 and TRBJ1-3; D gene uncertain. This receptor was taken from a woman aged 25 to 45 with HIV. The sequenced sample was unsorted PBMCs, obtained 1.1 years before starting antiretroviral therapy. The CDR3: CASSEAHGGSSGNTIYF. CDR3 bases: TGTGCCAGCAGTGAAGCCCACGGCGGAAGCTCTGGAAACACCATATATTTT.